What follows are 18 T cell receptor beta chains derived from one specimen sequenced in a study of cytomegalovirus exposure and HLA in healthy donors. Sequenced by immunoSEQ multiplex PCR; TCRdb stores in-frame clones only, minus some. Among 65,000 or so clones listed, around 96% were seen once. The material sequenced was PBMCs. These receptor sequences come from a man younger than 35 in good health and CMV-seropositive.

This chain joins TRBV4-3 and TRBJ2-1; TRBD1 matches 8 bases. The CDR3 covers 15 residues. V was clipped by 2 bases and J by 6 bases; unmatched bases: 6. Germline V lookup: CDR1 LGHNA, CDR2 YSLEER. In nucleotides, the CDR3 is TGCGCCAGCAGCCAACTTGGGACAGGCGGCAATGAGCAGTTCTTC. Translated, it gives CASSQLGTGGNEQFF.

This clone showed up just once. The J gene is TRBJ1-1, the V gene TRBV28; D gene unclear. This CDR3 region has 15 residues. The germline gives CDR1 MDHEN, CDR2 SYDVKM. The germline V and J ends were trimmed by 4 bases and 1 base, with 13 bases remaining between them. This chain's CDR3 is CASSWAGFANTEAFF. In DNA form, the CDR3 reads TGTGCCAGCAGTTGGGCGGGGTTCGCGAACACTGAAGCTTTCTTT.

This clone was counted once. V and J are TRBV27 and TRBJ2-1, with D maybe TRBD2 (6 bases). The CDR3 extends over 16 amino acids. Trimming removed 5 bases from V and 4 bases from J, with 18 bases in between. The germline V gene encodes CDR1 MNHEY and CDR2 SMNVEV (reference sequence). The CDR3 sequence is CASSPRRGTEYNEQFF. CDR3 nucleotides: TGTGCCAGCAGTCCCAGGAGGGGAACTGAGTACAATGAGCAGTTCTTC.

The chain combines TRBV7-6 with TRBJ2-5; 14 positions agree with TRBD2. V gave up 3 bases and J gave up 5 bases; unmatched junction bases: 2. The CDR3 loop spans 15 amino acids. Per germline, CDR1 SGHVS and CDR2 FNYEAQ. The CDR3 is CASSFRTSGGETQYF. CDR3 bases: TGTGCCAGCAGCTTTCGGACTAGCGGGGGGGAGACCCAGTACTTC.

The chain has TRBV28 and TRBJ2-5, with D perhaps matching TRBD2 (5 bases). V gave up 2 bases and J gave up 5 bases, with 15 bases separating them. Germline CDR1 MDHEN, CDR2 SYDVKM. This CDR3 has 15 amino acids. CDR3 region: CASSLVGEPWETQYF. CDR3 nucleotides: TGTGCCAGCAGTTTAGTCGGGGAGCCGTGGGAGACCCAGTACTTC.

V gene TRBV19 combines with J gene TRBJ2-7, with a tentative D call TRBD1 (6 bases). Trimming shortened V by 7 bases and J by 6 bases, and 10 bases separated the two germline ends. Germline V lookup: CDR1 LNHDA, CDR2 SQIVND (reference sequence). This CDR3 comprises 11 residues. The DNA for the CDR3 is TGTGCCAGTAATGGGGGCAGCGAGCAGTACTTC. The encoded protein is CASNGGSEQYF.

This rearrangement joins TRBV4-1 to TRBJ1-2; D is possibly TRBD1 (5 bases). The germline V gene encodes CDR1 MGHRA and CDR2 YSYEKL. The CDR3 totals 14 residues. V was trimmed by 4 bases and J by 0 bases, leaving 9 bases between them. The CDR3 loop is CASSPQEANYGYTF. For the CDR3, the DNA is TGCGCCAGCAGCCCACAGGAAGCTAACTATGGCTACACCTTC.

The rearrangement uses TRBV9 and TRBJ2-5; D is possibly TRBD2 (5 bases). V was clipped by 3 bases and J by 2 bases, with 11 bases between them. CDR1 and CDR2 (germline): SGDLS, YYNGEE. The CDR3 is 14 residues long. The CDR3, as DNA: TGTGCCAGCAGCGGGAACGGGATACAAGAGACCCAGTACTTC. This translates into CASSGNGIQETQYF.

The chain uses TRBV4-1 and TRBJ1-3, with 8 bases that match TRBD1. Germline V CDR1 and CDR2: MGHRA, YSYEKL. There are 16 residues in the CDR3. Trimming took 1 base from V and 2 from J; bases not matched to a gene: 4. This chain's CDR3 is CASSQGHRGTGNTIYF. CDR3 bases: TGCGCCAGCAGCCAAGGTCACAGGGGGACTGGAAACACCATATATTTT.

Here the CDR3 DNA reads TGTGCCAGCAGCGCCCGACAGGCCGGCACAGATACGCAGTATTTT. Protein sequence: CASSARQAGTDTQYF. The gene calls are TRBV9 and TRBJ2-3; D might be TRBD1 (6 bases). V was clipped by 3 bases and J by 1 base, with 12 bases between them. The germline V gene encodes CDR1 SGDLS and CDR2 YYNGEE. CDR3 length: 15 residues.

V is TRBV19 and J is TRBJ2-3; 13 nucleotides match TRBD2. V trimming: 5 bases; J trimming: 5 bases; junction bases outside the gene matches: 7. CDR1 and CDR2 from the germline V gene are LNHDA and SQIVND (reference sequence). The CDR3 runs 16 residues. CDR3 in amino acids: CASSPRTSGGVDTQYF. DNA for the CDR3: TGTGCCAGTAGTCCCCGGACTAGCGGGGGCGTAGATACGCAGTATTTT.

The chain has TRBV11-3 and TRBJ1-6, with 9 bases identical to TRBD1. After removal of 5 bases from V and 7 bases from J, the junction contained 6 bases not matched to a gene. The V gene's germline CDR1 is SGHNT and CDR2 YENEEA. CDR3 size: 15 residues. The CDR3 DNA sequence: TGTGCCAGCAGCCCAGGGACAGGGATGAATTCACCCCTCCACTTT. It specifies CASSPGTGMNSPLHF.

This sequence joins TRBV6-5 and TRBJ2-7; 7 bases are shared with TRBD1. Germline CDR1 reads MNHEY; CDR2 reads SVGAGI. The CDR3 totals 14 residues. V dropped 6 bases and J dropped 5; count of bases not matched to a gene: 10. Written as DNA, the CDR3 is TGTGCCAGCAGACGCAGAGGGGGCTCAAACGAGCAGTACTTC. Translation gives CASRRRGGSNEQYF.

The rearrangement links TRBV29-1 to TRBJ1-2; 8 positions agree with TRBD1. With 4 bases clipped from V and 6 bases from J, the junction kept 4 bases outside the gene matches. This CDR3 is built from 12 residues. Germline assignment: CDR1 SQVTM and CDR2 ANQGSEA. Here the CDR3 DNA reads TGCAGCGTTGGGACAGGGACCCATGGCTACACCTTC. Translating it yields CSVGTGTHGYTF.

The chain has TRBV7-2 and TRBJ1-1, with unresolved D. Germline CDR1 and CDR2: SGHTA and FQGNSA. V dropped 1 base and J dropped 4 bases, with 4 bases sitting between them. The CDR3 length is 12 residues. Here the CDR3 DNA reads TGTGCCAGCAGCTTAGGACTCACTGAAGCTTTCTTT. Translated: CASSLGLTEAFF.

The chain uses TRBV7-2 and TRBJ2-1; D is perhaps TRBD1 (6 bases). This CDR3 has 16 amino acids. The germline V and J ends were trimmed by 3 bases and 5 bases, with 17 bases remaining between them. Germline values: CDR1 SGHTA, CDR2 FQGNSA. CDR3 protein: CASSFFIVDSNNEQFF. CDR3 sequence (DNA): TGTGCCAGCAGCTTCTTTATTGTGGACAGTAACAATGAGCAGTTCTTC.

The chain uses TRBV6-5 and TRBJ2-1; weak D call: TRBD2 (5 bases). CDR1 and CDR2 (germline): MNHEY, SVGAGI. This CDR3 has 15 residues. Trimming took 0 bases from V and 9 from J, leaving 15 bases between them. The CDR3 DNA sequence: TGTGCCAGCAGTTACTCGATTTCCGGGGAAAGTGAGCAGTTCTTC. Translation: CASSYSISGESEQFF.

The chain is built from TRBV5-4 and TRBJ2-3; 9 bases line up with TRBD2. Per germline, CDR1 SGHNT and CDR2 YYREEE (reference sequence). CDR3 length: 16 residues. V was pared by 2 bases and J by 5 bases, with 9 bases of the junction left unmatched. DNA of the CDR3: TGTGCCAGCAGCTTAGGGGCGGGGGGGCGAGGAGATACGCAGTATTTT. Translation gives CASSLGAGGRGDTQYF. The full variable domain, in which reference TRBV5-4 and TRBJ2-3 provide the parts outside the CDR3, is ETGVTQSPTHLIKTRGQQVTLRCSSQSGHNTVSWYQQALGQGPQFIFQYYREEENGRGNFPPRFSGLQFPNYSSELNVNALELDDSALYLCASSLGAGGRGDTQYFGPGTRLTVL.